The T cell receptor (beta chain) under discussion was sequenced for a study of T cell responses to AZD1222 COVID-19 vaccine. Study findings and constraints: Donors, mostly white British, included more females; clonal diversity was possibly underestimated.

Sequenced by immunoSEQ multiplex PCR; TCRdb stores in-frame clones only, minus some. Among 130,000 or so clones listed, 90% to 95% were seen once. Details on this clone: What it binds is not known.

The sequences come from peripheral blood, collected on day 0 of MenACWY control vaccination. This TCR was sampled from an adult in good health.

The CDR3 protein is CASSLRPSNQPQHF. CDR3 sequence (DNA): TGTGCCAGCAGCCTCCGCCCTTCAAATCAGCCCCAGCATTTT. This chain joins TRBV5-5 and TRBJ1-5, with unresolved D. CDR1 SGHKS and CDR2 YYEKEE come from the germline V gene (reference sequence). V lost 4 bases and J lost 4, with 12 bases in between. There are 14 residues in the CDR3.